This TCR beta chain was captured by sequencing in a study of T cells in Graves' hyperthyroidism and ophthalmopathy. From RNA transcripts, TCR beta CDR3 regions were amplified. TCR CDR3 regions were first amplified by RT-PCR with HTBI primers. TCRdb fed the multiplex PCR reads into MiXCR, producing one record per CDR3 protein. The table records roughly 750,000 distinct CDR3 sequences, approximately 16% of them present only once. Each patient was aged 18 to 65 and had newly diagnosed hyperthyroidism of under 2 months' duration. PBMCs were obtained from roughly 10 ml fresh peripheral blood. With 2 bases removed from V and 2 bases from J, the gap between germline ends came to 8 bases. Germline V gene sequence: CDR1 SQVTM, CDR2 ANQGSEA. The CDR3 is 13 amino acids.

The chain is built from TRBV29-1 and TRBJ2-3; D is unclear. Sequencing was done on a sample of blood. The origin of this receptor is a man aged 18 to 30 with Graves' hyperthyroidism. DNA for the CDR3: TGCAGCGTTGAACAGGTGGACACAGATACGCAGTATTTT. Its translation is CSVEQVDTDTQYF.